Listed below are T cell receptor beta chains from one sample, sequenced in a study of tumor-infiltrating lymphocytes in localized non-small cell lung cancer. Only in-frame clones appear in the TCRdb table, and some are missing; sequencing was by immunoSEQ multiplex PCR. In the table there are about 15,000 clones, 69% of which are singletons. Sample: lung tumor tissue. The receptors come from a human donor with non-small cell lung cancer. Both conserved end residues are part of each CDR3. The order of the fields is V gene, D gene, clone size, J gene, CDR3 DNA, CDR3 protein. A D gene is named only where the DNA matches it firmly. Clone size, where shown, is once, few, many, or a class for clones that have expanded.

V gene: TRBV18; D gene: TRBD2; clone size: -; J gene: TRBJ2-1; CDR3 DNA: TGTGCCAGCTCACCCTCGGGACTAGCGGGAGGTAATGAGCAGTTCTTC; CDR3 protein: CASSPSGLAGGNEQFF
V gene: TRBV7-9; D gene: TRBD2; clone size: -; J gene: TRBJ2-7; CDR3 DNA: TGTGCCAGCAGCTTCTCCGGGACTAGCGGGTCTCCCTACGAGCAGTACTTC; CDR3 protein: CASSFSGTSGSPYEQYF
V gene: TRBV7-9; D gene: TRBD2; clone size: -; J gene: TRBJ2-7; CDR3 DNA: TGTGCCAGCAGCCCTAGCGGGGGTCCCTACGAGCAGTACTTC; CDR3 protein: CASSPSGGPYEQYF
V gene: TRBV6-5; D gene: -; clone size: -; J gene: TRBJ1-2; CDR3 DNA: TGTGCCAGCAGTTACTCGGACAGCCGCTATGGCTACACCTTC; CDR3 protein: CASSYSDSRYGYTF
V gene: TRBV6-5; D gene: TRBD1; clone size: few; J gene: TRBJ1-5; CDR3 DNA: TGTGCCAGCAGCCAGGGGGGCAATCAGCCCCAGCATTTT; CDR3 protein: CASSQGGNQPQHF
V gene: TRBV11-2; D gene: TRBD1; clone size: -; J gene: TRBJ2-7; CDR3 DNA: TGTGCCAGCAGCTTAGCGGGACAGGGTTCCTACGAGCAGTACTTC; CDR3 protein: CASSLAGQGSYEQYF
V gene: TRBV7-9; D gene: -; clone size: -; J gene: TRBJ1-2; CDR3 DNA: TGTGCCAGCAGCCGAGGACAGCTTTCTAACTATGGCTACACCTTC; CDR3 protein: CASSRGQLSNYGYTF
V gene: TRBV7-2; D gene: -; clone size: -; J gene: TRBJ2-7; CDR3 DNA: TGTGCCAGCAGCTCCGTGGGGGGTACCTACGAGCAGTACTTC; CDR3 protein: CASSSVGGTYEQYF
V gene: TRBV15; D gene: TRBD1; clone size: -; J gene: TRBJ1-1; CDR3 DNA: TGTGCCACCAGCAGGAATACAGGGGTCCTTTCCCTCACTGAAGCTTTCTTT; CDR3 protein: CATSRNTGVLSLTEAFF
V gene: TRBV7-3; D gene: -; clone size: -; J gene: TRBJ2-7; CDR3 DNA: TGTGCCAGCAGCTTAACATCGGGGACGAACTCCTACGAGCAGTACTTC; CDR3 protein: CASSLTSGTNSYEQYF
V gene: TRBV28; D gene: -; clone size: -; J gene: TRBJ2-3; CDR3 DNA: TGTGCCAGCAGTTCGCCCGGACTTAGTCTGGGAGATACGCAGTATTTT; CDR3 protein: CASSSPGLSLGDTQYF
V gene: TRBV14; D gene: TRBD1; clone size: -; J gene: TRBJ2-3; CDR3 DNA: TGTGCCAGCAGCTACCGGACAGGGGTGACAGATACGCAGTATTTT; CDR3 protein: CASSYRTGVTDTQYF
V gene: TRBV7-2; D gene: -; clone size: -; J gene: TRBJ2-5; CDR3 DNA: TGTGCCAGCAGCTTAGATAGGCAGCAAGAGACCCAGTACTTC; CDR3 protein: CASSLDRQQETQYF
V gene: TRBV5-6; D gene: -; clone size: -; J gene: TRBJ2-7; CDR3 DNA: TGTGCCAGCAGCCACGGAAGGCCCCTGGACGAGCAGTACTTC; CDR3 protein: CASSHGRPLDEQYF
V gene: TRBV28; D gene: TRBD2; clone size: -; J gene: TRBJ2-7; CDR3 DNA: TGTGCCAGCAGTTACACTAGCGGGAGGTCCGAGCAGTACTTC; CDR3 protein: CASSYTSGRSEQYF
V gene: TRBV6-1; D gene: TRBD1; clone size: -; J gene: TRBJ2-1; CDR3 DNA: TGTGCCAGCAGTGTGACAGGGGATGGCAATGAGCAGTTCTTC; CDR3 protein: CASSVTGDGNEQFF
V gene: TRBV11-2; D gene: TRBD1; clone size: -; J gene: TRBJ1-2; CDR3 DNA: TGTGCCAGCAGCCCTACTACATCGACAGGGGGAGCTAACTATGGCTACACCTTC; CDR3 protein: CASSPTTSTGGANYGYTF
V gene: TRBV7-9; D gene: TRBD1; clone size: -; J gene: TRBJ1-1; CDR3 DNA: TGTGCCAGCAGCTTAGAGGGACAGGGTGCGGCTTTCTTT; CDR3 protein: CASSLEGQGAAFF
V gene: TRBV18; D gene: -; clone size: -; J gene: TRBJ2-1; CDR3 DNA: TGTGCCAGCTCACCAGGGGACCCGGGCAATGAGCAGTTCTTC; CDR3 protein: CASSPGDPGNEQFF
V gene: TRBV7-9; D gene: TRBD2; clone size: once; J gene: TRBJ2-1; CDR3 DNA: TGTGCCAGCAGCTTGGTGGGAGGGTACAATGAGCAGTTCTTC; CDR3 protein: CASSLVGGYNEQFF
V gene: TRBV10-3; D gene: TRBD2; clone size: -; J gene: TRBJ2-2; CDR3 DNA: TGTGCCATCAGTAACAAGCGGGATGTGGTCGGGGAGCTGTTTTTT; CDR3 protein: CAISNKRDVVGELFF
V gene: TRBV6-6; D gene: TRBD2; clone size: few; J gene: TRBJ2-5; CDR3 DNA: TGTGCCAGCAGCATCAGCGGGAGGCAGACCCAGTACTTC; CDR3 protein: CASSISGRQTQYF
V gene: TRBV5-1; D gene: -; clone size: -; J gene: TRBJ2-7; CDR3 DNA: TGCGCCAGCCGAGGGGGGCGGACTTCCTACGAGCAGTACTTC; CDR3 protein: CASRGGRTSYEQYF